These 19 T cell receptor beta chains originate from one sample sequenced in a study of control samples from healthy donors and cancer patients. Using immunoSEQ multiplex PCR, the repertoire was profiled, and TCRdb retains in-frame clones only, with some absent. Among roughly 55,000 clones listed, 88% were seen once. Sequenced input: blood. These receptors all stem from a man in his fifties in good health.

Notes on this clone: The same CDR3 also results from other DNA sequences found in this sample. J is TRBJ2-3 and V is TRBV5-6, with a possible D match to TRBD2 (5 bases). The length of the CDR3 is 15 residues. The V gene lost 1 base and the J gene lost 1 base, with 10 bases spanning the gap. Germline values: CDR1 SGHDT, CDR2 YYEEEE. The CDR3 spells CASSLYGIGTDTQYF. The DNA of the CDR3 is TGTGCCAGCAGCTTGTACGGGATCGGCACAGATACGCAGTATTTT.

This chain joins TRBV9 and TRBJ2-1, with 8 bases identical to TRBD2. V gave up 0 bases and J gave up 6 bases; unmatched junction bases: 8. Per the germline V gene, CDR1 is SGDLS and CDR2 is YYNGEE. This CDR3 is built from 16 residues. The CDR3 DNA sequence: TGTGCCAGCAGCGTAGAAGGAGCGGGAGCTAGCAATGAGCAGTTCTTC. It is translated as CASSVEGAGASNEQFF. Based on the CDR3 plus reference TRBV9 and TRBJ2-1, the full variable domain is DSGVTQTPKHLITATGQRVTLRCSPRSGDLSVYWYQQSLDQGLQFLIQYYNGEERAKGNILERFSAQQFPDLHSELNLSSLELGDSALYFCASSVEGAGASNEQFFGPGTRLTVL.

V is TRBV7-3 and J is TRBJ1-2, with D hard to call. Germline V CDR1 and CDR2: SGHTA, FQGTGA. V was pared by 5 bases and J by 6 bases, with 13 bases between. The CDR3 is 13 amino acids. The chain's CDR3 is CASSLKGSDGYTF. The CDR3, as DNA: TGTGCCAGCAGCCTTAAGGGCAGTGATGGCTACACCTTC.

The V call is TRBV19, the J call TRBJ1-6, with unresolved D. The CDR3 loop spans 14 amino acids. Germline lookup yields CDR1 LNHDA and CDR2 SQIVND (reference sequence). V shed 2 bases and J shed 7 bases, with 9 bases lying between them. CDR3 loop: CASSIHWGNSPLHF. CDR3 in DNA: TGTGCCAGTAGTATACACTGGGGAAATTCACCCCTCCACTTT.

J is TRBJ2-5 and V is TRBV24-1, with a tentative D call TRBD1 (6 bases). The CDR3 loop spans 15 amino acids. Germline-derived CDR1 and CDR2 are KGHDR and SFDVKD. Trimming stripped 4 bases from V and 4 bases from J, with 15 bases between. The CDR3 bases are TGTGCCACCAGTGAGTCGACAGGCCGATCAGAGACCCAGTACTTC. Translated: CATSESTGRSETQYF.

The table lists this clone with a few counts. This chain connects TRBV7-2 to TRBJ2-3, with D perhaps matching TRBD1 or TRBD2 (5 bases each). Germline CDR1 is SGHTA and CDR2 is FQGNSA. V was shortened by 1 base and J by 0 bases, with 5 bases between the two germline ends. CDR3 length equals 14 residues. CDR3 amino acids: CASSLGDSTDTQYF. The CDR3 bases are TGTGCCAGCAGCTTAGGGGACAGCACAGATACGCAGTATTTT. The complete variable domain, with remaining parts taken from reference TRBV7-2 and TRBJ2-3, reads GAGVSQSPSNKVTEKGKDVELRCDPISGHTALYWYRQSLGQGLEFLIYFQGNSAPDKSGLPSDRFSAERTGGSVSTLTIQRTQQEDSAVYLCASSLGDSTDTQYFGPGTRLTVL.

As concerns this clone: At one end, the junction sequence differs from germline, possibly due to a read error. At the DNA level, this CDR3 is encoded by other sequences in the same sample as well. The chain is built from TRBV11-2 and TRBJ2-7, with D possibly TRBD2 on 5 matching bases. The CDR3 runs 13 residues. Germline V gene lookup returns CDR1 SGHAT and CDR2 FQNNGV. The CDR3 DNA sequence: TGTGCCAGCAGCGTCGGACGGACTCTTGAGCAGTACTTT. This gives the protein CASSVGRTLEQYF.

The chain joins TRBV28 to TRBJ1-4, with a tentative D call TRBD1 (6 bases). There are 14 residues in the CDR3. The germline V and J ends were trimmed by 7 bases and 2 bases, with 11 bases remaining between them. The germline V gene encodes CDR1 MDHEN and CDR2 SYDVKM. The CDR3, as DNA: TGTGCCAGCATCACAGGGAGGACTAATGAAAAACTGTTTTTT. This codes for CASITGRTNEKLFF.

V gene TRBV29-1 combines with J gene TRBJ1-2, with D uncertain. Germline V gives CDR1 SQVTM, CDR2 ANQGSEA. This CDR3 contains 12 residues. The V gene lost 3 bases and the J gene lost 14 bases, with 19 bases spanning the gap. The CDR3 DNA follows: TGCAGCGTTGACGCGGGAGACGGTGTCCCTACCTTC. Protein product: CSVDAGDGVPTF.

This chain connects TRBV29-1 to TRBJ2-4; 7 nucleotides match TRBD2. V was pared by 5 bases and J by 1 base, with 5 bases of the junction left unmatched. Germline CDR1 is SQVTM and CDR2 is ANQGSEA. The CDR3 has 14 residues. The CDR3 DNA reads TGCAGCGTTCGGGGGGATTTGGCCAAAAACATTCAGTACTTC. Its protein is CSVRGDLAKNIQYF.

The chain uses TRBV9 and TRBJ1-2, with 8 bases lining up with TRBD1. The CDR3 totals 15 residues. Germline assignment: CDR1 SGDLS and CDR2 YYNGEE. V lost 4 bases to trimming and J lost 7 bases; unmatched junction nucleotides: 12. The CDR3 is CASSLLADRAPGYTF. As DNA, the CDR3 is TGTGCCAGCAGCCTCCTCGCGGACAGGGCGCCTGGCTACACCTTC. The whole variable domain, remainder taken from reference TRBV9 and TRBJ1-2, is DSGVTQTPKHLITATGQRVTLRCSPRSGDLSVYWYQQSLDQGLQFLIQYYNGEERAKGNILERFSAQQFPDLHSELNLSSLELGDSALYFCASSLLADRAPGYTFGSGTRLTVV.

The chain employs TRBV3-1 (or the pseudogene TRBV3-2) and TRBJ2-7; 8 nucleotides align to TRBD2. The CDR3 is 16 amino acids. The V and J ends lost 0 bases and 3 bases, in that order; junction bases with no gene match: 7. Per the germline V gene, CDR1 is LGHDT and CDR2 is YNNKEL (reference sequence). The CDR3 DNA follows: TGTGCCAGCAGCCAAGATAAAACGGGAGGGCACTACGAGCAGTACTTC. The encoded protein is CASSQDKTGGHYEQYF.

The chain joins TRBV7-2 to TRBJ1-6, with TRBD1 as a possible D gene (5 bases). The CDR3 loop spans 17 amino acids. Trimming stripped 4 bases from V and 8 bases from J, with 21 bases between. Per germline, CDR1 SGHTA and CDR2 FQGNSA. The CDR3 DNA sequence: TGTGCCAGCAGCTCACAGGTGGGGTTCGGCACTGATTCACCCCTCCACTTT. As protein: CASSSQVGFGTDSPLHF. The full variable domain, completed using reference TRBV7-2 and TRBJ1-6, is GAGVSQSPSNKVTEKGKDVELRCDPISGHTALYWYRQSLGQGLEFLIYFQGNSAPDKSGLPSDRFSAERTGGSVSTLTIQRTQQEDSAVYLCASSSQVGFGTDSPLHFGNGTRLTVT.

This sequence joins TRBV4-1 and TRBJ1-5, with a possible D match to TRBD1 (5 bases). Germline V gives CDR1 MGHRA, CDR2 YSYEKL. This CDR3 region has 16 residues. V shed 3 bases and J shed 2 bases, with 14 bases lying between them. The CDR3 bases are TGCGCCAGCAGCCATGGAGGGGCTGAGGGCAATCAGCCCCAGCATTTT. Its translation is CASSHGGAEGNQPQHF.

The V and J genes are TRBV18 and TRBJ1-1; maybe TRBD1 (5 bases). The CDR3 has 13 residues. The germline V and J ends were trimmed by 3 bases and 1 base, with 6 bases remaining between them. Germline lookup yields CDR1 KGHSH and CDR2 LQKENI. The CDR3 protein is CASSPTENTEAFF. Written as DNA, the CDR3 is TGTGCCAGCTCACCGACAGAGAACACTGAAGCTTTCTTT.

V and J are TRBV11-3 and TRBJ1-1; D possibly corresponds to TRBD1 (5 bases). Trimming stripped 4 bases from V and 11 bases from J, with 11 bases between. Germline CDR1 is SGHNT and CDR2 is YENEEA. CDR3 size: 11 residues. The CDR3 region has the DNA TGTGCCAGCAGCTCAGCAGGGCAGGCTTTCTTT. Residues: CASSSAGQAFF.

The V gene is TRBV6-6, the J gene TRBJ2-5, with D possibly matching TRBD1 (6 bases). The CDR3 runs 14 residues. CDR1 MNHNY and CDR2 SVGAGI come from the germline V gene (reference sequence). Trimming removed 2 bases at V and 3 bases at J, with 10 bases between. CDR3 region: CASSYRRTEETQYF. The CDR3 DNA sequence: TGTGCCAGCAGTTACCGAAGGACAGAAGAGACCCAGTACTTC.

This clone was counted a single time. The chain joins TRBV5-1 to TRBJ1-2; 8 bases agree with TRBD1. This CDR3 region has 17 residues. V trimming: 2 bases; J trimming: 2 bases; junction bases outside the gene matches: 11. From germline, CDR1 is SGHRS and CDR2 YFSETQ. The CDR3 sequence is CASSLNGGTGHNYGYTF. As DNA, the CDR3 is TGCGCCAGCAGCTTAAATGGTGGGACAGGTCACAACTATGGCTACACCTTC.

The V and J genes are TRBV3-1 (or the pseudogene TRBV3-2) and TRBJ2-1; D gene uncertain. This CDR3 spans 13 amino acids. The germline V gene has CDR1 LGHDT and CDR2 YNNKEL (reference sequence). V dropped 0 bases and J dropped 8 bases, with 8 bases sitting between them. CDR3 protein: CASSQERGDEQFF. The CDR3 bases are TGTGCCAGCAGCCAAGAGCGAGGCGATGAGCAGTTCTTC.